Reported below is one T cell receptor (beta chain). Its specificity is not known. The CDR3 sequence is 13 residues long. Germline trimming cut 6 bases from V and 5 bases from J; bases unmatched to any gene: 5. Germline V CDR1 and CDR2: MNHNS, SASEGT. The sample is drawn from a study of blood T cells in healthy people across ages. General study results and limits: Shifts in expanded clonotypes may have been confounded by donor CMV status, which was unknown.

Primed by a sample-barcoded 5' primer and a J-beta primer mix, a second PCR proceeded for roughly 6 to 12 cycles. TCRdb itself ran the 5' RACE reads through MiXCR, one entry per CDR3 protein. The sample shows about 1,500,000 distinct CDR3 sequences, 28% of them seen only once. Those donating, healthy Caucasian individuals from Russia, were aged roughly 6 to 100. The receptor was derived from a young woman in good health. This chain links TRBV6-1 with TRBJ2-3; 7 nucleotides line up with TRBD1. The sample was blood. For the CDR3, the DNA is TGTGCCAGCAGGTTTGACAGGGTAGATACGCAGTATTTT. It is translated as CASRFDRVDTQYF.